A selection of T cell receptor beta chains follows, all from one sample in a study of shared clonotypes between healthy human individuals. Libraries were prepared by immunoSEQ multiplex PCR; TCRdb keeps only in-frame clonotypes and omits some of them. The table records 2 million to 2.5 million clones, 85% to 95% of them present only once. The specimen sequenced was naive CD4+ T cells from PBMCs. Receptors originate from a man between 18 and 35 years old in good health. Some clones in this sample may be carry-over from other donors' samples. Both conserved end residues are part of each CDR3. The D gene is left open where the match is weak. Clone size is stated in some rows and not others, as once, few, many or a class when expanded.

d_call: .
j_call: TRBJ1-5
clone_size: .
v_call: TRBV28
cdr3_nt: TGTGCCAGCAGCCTGGTCAGGGAACAGCCCCAGCATTTT
cdr3_aa: CASSLVREQPQHF

d_call: .
j_call: TRBJ2-7
clone_size: .
v_call: TRBV6-6
cdr3_nt: TGTGCCAGCAAAAACAGTGCCTACGAGCAGTACTTC
cdr3_aa: CASKNSAYEQYF

d_call: .
j_call: TRBJ1-3
clone_size: .
v_call: TRBV19
cdr3_nt: TGTGCCAGTACTGGGGGCCAGGGCCCGAGCTCTGGAAACACCATATATTTT
cdr3_aa: CASTGGQGPSSGNTIYF

d_call: .
j_call: TRBJ2-5
clone_size: .
v_call: TRBV18
cdr3_nt: TGTGCCAGCTCACCAAATGAAGAGACCCAGTACTTC
cdr3_aa: CASSPNEETQYF

d_call: .
j_call: TRBJ1-5
clone_size: .
v_call: TRBV6-5
cdr3_nt: TGTGCCAGCAGGTGGGGGACCGGGAATTATCAGCCCCAGCATTTT
cdr3_aa: CASRWGTGNYQPQHF

d_call: .
j_call: TRBJ2-2
clone_size: few
v_call: TRBV18
cdr3_nt: TGTGCCAGCTCACCCAGACGGGGTATGGACACCGGGGAGCTGTTTTTT
cdr3_aa: CASSPRRGMDTGELFF

d_call: .
j_call: TRBJ2-3
clone_size: once
v_call: TRBV19
cdr3_nt: TGTGCCAGTAGTATTTATCCGGGACAACGCACAGATACGCAGTATTTT
cdr3_aa: CASSIYPGQRTDTQYF

d_call: TRBD1
j_call: TRBJ2-7
clone_size: .
v_call: TRBV18
cdr3_nt: TGTGCCAGCTCAATTGCGACAGGGCCTCTCTACGAGCAGTACTTC
cdr3_aa: CASSIATGPLYEQYF

d_call: .
j_call: TRBJ1-4
clone_size: .
v_call: TRBV7-9
cdr3_nt: TGTGCCAGCAGCTTCAGGGAGGATGATGAAAAACTGTTTTTT
cdr3_aa: CASSFREDDEKLFF

d_call: TRBD1
j_call: TRBJ2-5
clone_size: .
v_call: TRBV13
cdr3_nt: TGTGCCAGCAGCCAATACCGGACAGGTCCCTTGGGTCCAGAGACCCAGTACTTC
cdr3_aa: CASSQYRTGPLGPETQYF

d_call: TRBD1
j_call: TRBJ1-2
clone_size: .
v_call: TRBV11-2
cdr3_nt: TGTGCCAGCAGCTACAGACAGGGGAACTATGGCTACACCTTC
cdr3_aa: CASSYRQGNYGYTF

d_call: TRBD2
j_call: TRBJ2-2
clone_size: .
v_call: TRBV2
cdr3_nt: TGTGCCAGCAATCCTAGCGGAGCGAACACCGGGGAGCTGTTTTTT
cdr3_aa: CASNPSGANTGELFF

d_call: .
j_call: TRBJ2-1
clone_size: .
v_call: TRBV5-1
cdr3_nt: TGCGCCAGCAGCCTGGTTTCAGGGAGGTTATACAATGAGCAGTTCTTC
cdr3_aa: CASSLVSGRLYNEQFF

d_call: TRBD1
j_call: TRBJ2-3
clone_size: .
v_call: TRBV28
cdr3_nt: TGTGCCAGCAGCTCCCGGGGACAGGCATCAGATACGCAGTATTTT
cdr3_aa: CASSSRGQASDTQYF

d_call: .
j_call: TRBJ1-4
clone_size: .
v_call: TRBV5-1
cdr3_nt: TGCGCCAGCAGCTCCCTTGCGAGTGAAAAACTGTTTTTT
cdr3_aa: CASSSLASEKLFF

d_call: TRBD2
j_call: TRBJ2-1
clone_size: .
v_call: TRBV4-3
cdr3_nt: TGCGCCAGCAGCCAGCGCGCCGGGACTAGCGGTGAGCAGTTCTTC
cdr3_aa: CASSQRAGTSGEQFF

d_call: .
j_call: TRBJ1-6
clone_size: .
v_call: TRBV30
cdr3_nt: TGTGCCTGGGTACAGTACTCCTATAATTCACCCCTCCACTTT
cdr3_aa: CAWVQYSYNSPLHF

d_call: .
j_call: TRBJ1-3
clone_size: .
v_call: TRBV7-9
cdr3_nt: TGTGCCAGCAGCTTTCGGGGGGGAAGGAACTCTGGAAACACCATATATTTT
cdr3_aa: CASSFRGGRNSGNTIYF

d_call: .
j_call: TRBJ1-3
clone_size: .
v_call: TRBV11-2
cdr3_nt: TGTGCCAGCAGCTTCGGGGAGACAGGAAACACCATATATTTT
cdr3_aa: CASSFGETGNTIYF

d_call: .
j_call: TRBJ1-5
clone_size: once
v_call: TRBV18
cdr3_nt: TGTGCCAGCTCACCTACAGGGAATAGCAATCAGCCCCAGCATTTT
cdr3_aa: CASSPTGNSNQPQHF

d_call: .
j_call: TRBJ2-7
clone_size: .
v_call: TRBV23-1
cdr3_nt: TGCGCCAGCCGGAACAGGGACGGACTGACCTACGAGCAGTACTTC
cdr3_aa: CASRNRDGLTYEQYF

d_call: TRBD2
j_call: TRBJ2-7
clone_size: .
v_call: TRBV7-8
cdr3_nt: TGTGCCAGCAGCTCCGAACTAGCGGGCTCCTACGAGCAGTACTTC
cdr3_aa: CASSSELAGSYEQYF

d_call: TRBD1
j_call: TRBJ1-3
clone_size: .
v_call: TRBV28
cdr3_nt: TGTGCCAGCAGTCCCAGGACAGGGGGGAATGGAAACACCATATATTTT
cdr3_aa: CASSPRTGGNGNTIYF

d_call: .
j_call: TRBJ2-5
clone_size: .
v_call: TRBV6-1
cdr3_nt: TGTGCCAGCAGTGAACAAGGAACAGGAGCCCCACATGGGACCCAGTACTTC
cdr3_aa: CASSEQGTGAPHGTQYF

d_call: .
j_call: TRBJ1-2
clone_size: .
v_call: TRBV5-1
cdr3_nt: TGCGCCAGCACCCCCGCACCTCCTAACTATGGCTACACCTTC
cdr3_aa: CASTPAPPNYGYTF